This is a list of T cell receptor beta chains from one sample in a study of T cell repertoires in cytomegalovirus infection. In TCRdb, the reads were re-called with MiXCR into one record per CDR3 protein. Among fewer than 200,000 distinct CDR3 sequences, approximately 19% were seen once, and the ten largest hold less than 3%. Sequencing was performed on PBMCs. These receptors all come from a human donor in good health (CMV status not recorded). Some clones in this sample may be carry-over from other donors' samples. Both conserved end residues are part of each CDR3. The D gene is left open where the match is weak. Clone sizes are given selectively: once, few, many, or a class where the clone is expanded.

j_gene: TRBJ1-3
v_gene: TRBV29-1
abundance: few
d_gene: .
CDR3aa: CSVAPQSGNTIYF
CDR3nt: TGCAGCGTTGCTCCCCAATCTGGAAACACCATATATTTT

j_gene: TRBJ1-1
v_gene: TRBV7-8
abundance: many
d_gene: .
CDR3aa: CASSLIKGGLNTEAFF
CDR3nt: TGTGCCAGCAGCTTGATCAAAGGGGGGTTGAACACTGAAGCTTTCTTT

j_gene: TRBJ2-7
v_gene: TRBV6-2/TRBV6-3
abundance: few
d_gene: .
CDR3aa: CASSATGFSYEQYF
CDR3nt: TGTGCCAGCAGTGCAACAGGGTTTTCCTACGAGCAGTACTTC

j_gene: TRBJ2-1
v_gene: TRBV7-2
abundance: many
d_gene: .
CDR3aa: CASSLASVGSSYNEQFF
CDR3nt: TGTGCCAGCAGCTTAGCGTCAGTGGGGAGCTCCTACAATGAGCAGTTCTTC

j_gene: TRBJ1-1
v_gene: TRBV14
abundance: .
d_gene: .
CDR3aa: CASSQLGTANTEAFF
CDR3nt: TGTGCCAGCAGCCAGCTCGGGACGGCGAACACTGAAGCTTTCTTT

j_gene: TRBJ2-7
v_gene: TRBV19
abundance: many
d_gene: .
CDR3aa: CAVGGKDSYEQYF
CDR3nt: TGTGCGGTAGGGGGAAAGGACTCCTACGAGCAGTACTTC

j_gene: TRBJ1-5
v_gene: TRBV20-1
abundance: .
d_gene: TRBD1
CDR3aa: CSARDYRGGNQPQHF
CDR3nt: TGCAGTGCTAGAGATTACAGGGGGGGCAATCAGCCCCAGCATTTT

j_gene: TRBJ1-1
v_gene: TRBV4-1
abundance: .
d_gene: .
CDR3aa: CASSLTGGGYTEAFF
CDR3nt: TGCGCCAGCAGCCTCACTGGAGGGGGATACACTGAAGCTTTCTTT

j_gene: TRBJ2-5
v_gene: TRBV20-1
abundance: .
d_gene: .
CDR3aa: CSARKAGQETQYF
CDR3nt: TGCAGTGCTCGTAAGGCGGGGCAAGAGACCCAGTACTTC

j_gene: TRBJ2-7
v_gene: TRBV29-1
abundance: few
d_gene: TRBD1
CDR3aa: CSVEGTGAYEQYF
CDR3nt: TGCAGCGTTGAGGGGACAGGAGCCTACGAGCAGTACTTC

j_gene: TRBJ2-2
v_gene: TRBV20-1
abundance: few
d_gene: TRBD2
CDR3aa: CSASGGPNTGELFF
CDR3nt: TGCAGTGCATCGGGGGGGCCGAACACCGGGGAGCTGTTTTTT

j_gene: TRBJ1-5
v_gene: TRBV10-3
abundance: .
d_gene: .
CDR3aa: CAIGSGGGNQPQHF
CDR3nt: TGTGCCATTGGGTCCGGCGGAGGGAATCAGCCCCAGCATTTT

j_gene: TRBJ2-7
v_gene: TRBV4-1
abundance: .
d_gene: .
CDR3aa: CASSAAPGATYEQYF
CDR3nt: TGCGCCAGCAGCGCCGCACCGGGGGCCACCTACGAGCAGTACTTC

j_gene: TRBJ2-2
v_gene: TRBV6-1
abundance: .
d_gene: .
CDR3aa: CASRAVNTGELFF
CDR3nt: TGTGCCAGCAGAGCTGTGAACACCGGGGAGCTGTTTTTT

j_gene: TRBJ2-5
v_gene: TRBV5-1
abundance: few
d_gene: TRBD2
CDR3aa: CASSPEASGGDHQYF
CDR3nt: TGCGCCAGCAGCCCGGAGGCCAGCGGGGGGGACCACCAGTACTTC

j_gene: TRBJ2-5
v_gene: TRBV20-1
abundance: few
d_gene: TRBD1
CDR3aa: CSARYPGGKETQYF
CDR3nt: TGCAGTGCTAGATACCCAGGGGGTAAGGAGACCCAGTACTTC

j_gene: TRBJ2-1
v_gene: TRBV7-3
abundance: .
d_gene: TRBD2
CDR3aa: CASSARLAGGSYNEQFF
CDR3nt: TGTGCCAGCAGCGCTAGACTAGCGGGGGGCTCCTACAATGAGCAGTTCTTC

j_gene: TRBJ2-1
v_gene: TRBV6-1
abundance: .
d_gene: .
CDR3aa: CASGWNEQFF
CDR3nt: TGTGCCAGCGGGTGGAATGAGCAGTTCTTC

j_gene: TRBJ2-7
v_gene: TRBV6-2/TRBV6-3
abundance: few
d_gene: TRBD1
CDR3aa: CASGQGSRRNEQYF
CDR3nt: TGTGCCAGCGGACAGGGGTCAAGAAGGAACGAGCAGTACTTC

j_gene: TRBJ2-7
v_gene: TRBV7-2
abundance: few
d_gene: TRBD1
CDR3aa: CASSRNTRTGSSYEQYF
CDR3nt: TGTGCCAGCAGCCGCAATACTAGGACAGGGTCGTCCTACGAGCAGTACTTC

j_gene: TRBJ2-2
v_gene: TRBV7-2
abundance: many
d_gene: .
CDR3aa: CASSSPVGDSGELFF
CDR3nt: TGTGCCAGCAGCTCCCCCGTGGGGGACTCCGGGGAGCTGTTTTTT